In this sample, the clone carrying this T cell receptor (beta chain) turned up many times. This sample was taken from a study of T cells in Graves' hyperthyroidism and ophthalmopathy. TCR beta CDR3 sequences were amplified from RNA transcripts. During a first-round RT-PCR of the TCR CDR3, the HTBI primer set was used. TCRdb re-analysed the multiplex PCR reads in MiXCR, keeping a single row per CDR3 protein. The profile shows about 580,000 distinct CDR3 sequences, around 46% of them singletons. Germline values: CDR1 MNHNS, CDR2 SASEGT. Trimming took off 2 bases at V and 7 bases at J, with 12 bases between the two ends. The CDR3 is 14 residues long.

The origin of this receptor is a woman aged 18-30 years with Graves' hyperthyroidism. The chain employs TRBV6-1 and TRBJ1-5; D may be TRBD1 (5 bases). Sequencing input: peripheral blood or thyroid tissue (not recorded which). The CDR3 loop reads CASSESGGGQPQHF. The CDR3 DNA is TGTGCCAGCAGTGAATCCGGGGGAGGCCAGCCCCAGCATTTT.